The present entry profiles one T cell receptor beta chain with its context. The antigen is not known. This specimen belongs to a study of Graves' ophthalmopathy and Graves' hyperthyroidism. Study findings and constraints: Ophthalmopathy and stable hyperthyroidism were discriminated by a 13-signature model, with 87.88% sensitivity and nearly 84% specificity.

Using RNA transcripts, the TCR beta CDR3 regions were amplified. Second-round multiplex PCR came after a first-round RT-PCR that employed HTBI primers. MiXCR, applied by TCRdb to the multiplex PCR reads, yields one record per CDR3 protein. This table holds about 230,000 distinct CDR3 sequences, around 42% found once. The CDR3 contains 16 residues. Trimming took off 2 bases at V and 3 bases at J, with 15 bases between the two ends. The germline V gene has CDR1 SGHDT and CDR2 YYEEEE. The chain links TRBV5-6 to TRBJ1-3; D call uncertain. The receptor was isolated from an adult man with Graves' ophthalmopathy. The material sequenced was peripheral blood. The CDR3 sequence: CASSLTNTGSGNTIYF. CDR3 in DNA: TGTGCCAGCAGCTTAACAAACACGGGAAGTGGAAACACCATATATTTT.